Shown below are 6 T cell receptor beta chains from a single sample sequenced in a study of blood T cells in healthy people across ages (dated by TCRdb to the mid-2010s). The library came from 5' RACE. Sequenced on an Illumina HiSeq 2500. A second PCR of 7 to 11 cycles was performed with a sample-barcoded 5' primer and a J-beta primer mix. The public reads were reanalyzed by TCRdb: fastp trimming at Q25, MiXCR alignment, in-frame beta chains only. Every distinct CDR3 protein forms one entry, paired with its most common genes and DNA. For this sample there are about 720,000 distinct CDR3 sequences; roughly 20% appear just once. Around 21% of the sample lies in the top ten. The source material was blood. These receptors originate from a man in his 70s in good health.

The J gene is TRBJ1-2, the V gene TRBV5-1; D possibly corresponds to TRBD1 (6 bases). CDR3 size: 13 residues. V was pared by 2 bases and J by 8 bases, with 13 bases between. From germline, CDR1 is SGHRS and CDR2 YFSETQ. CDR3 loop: CASSFSGERGYTF. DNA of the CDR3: TGCGCCAGCAGCTTTTCAGGGGAGCGAGGCTACACCTTC.

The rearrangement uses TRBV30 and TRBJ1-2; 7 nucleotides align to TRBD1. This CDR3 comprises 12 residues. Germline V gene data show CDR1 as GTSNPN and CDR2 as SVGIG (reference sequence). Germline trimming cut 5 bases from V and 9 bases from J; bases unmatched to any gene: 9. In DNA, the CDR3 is TGTGCCTGGGCACAGGGGTCGAGTCGCTACACCTTC. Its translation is CAWAQGSSRYTF.

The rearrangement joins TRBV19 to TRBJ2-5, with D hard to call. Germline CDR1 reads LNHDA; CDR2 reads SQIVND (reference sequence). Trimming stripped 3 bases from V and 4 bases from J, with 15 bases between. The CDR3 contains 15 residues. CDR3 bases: TGTGCCAGTAGTATGCGCAGGTTTGATTCAGAGACCCAGTACTTC. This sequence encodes CASSMRRFDSETQYF.

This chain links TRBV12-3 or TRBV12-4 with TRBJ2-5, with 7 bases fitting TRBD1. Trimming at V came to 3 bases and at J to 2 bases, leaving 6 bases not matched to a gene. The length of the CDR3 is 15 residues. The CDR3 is CASSFQGQTQETQYF. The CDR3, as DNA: TGTGCCAGCAGTTTCCAGGGACAGACACAAGAGACCCAGTACTTC.

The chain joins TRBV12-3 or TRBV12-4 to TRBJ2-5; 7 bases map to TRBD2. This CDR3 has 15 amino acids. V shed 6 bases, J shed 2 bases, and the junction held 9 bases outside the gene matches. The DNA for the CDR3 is TGTGCCAGCAGCTATCGACTAGCCGCACAAGAGACCCAGTACTTC. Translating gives CASSYRLAAQETQYF.

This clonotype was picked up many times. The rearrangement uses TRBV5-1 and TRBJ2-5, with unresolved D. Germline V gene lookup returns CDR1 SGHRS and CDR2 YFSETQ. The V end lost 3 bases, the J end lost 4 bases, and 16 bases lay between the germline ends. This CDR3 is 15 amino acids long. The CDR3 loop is CASSWILDRAETQYF. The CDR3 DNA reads TGCGCCAGCAGCTGGATCTTGGACCGGGCAGAGACCCAGTACTTC.